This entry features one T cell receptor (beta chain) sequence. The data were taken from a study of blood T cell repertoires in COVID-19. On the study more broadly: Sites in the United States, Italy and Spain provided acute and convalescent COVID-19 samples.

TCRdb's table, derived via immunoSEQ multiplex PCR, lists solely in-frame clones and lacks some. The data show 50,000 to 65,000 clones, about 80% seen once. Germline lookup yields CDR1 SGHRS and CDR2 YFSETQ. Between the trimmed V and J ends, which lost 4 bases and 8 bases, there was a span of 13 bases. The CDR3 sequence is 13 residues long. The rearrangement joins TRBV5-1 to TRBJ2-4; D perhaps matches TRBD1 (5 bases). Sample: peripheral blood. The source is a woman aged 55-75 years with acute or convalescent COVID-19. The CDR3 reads CASSPDSVDIQYF. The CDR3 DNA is TGCGCCAGCAGCCCCGACAGCGTGGACATTCAGTACTTC.